Following are 15 T cell receptor beta chains from one sample sequenced in a study of persistence of HIV-infected CD4 T cells. No antigen has been identified for these receptors. Cells were stimulated nonspecifically with anti-CD3/anti-CD28 magnetic beads. Sorting selected CD4+ T cells upregulating both CD40 ligand and CD69. The immunoSEQ assay was version 4, run in survey mode. TCRdb's table, derived via immunoSEQ multiplex PCR, lists solely in-frame clones and lacks some. The sample shows 43,000 or so clones, approximately 88% of them seen only once. Sequenced here: CD4+ T cells sorted from PBMCs after roughly 18-hour stimulation, sampled from a patient who received antiretroviral therapy. The receptor source for this set is an adult man with HIV who was CMV-seropositive.

V is TRBV24-1 and J is TRBJ1-4; weak D call: TRBD1 (5 bases). The CDR3 sequence is 13 residues long. The V end lost 3 bases, the J end lost 6 bases, and 7 bases lay between the germline ends. CDR1 and CDR2 (germline): KGHDR, SFDVKD. The CDR3 spells CATSDPGDEKLFF. CDR3 in DNA: TGTGCCACCAGTGATCCGGGGGATGAAAAACTGTTTTTT.

This clone counts as medium-sized. This chain joins TRBV5-4 and TRBJ1-1; 7 positions agree with TRBD1. The CDR3 is 17 amino acids. Looked up from germline, CDR1 is SGHNT and CDR2 is YYREEE (reference sequence). Trimming cost V 5 bases and J 5 bases; bases outside gene matches: 18. The CDR3 protein is CASSLLDRASEVTEAFF. The CDR3, as DNA: TGTGCCAGCAGTCTCCTAGACAGGGCCTCGGAAGTTACTGAAGCTTTCTTT.

The chain joins TRBV18 to TRBJ1-4; weak D call: TRBD1 (5 bases). Germline V gives CDR1 KGHSH, CDR2 LQKENI. V lost 4 bases to trimming and J lost 0 bases, with 18 bases between them. This CDR3 has 18 residues. As DNA, the CDR3 is TGTGCCAGCTCACTCCAGGGTGTTCAGGGATCAACTAATGAAAAACTGTTTTTT. The encoded protein is CASSLQGVQGSTNEKLFF. The full variable domain, with the rest looked up from reference TRBV18 and TRBJ1-4, is NAGVMQNPRHLVRRRGQEARLRCSPMKGHSHVYWYRQLPEEGLKFMVYLQKENIIDESGMPKERFSAEFPKEGPSILRIQQVVRGDSAAYFCASSLQGVQGSTNEKLFFGSGTQLSVL.

The rearrangement links TRBV7-9 to TRBJ1-6; TRBD1 matches at 10 bases. The trim removed 5 bases at V and 10 bases at J, leaving 8 bases unmatched. This CDR3 is built from 15 residues. Germline V lookup: CDR1 SEHNR, CDR2 FQNEAQ (reference sequence). CDR3 region: CASSLGTGVQSPLHF. CDR3 DNA: TGTGCCAGCAGCCTAGGGACAGGGGTACAATCACCCCTCCACTTT.

This chain uses TRBV18 with TRBJ1-5; 11 nucleotides line up with TRBD1. V lost 6 bases and J lost 5; bases outside the gene matches: 9. The length of the CDR3 is 16 residues. Germline V CDR1 and CDR2: KGHSH, LQKENI. The CDR3 reads CASSYGQGATDQPQHF. As DNA, the CDR3 is TGTGCCAGCTCCTATGGACAGGGGGCGACGGATCAGCCCCAGCATTTT.

A remark on this clone: Other DNA variants within this sample encode the same CDR3. The chain employs TRBV5-1 and TRBJ1-5; 9 positions agree with TRBD1. The CDR3 totals 14 residues. Germline V gene data show CDR1 as SGHRS and CDR2 as YFSETQ. V trimming: 2 bases; J trimming: 7 bases; junction bases outside the gene matches: 4. The CDR3 sequence: CASSLQGAGQPQHF. The CDR3 DNA follows: TGCGCCAGCAGCTTACAGGGGGCGGGGCAGCCCCAGCATTTT.

In this sample, this clone turned up once. Distinct nucleotide sequences in the sample also encode this CDR3. The CDR3 bases are TGTGCCAGCAGCCCGGACAGGGACACTGAAGCTTTCTTT. This encodes CASSPDRDTEAFF. The J gene is TRBJ1-1, the V gene TRBV6-5, with 8 bases identical to TRBD1. Trimming at V came to 6 bases and at J to 3 bases, leaving 3 bases not matched to a gene. CDR1 and CDR2 from the germline V gene are MNHEY and SVGAGI. The length of the CDR3 is 13 residues.

The chain joins TRBV28 to TRBJ1-2; D is uncertain. With 3 bases removed from V and 8 bases from J, the gap between germline ends came to 10 bases. From germline, CDR1 is MDHEN and CDR2 SYDVKM. There are 12 residues in the CDR3. The CDR3 protein is CASSFFEEGYTF. The CDR3 bases are TGTGCCAGCAGTTTTTTCGAAGAAGGCTACACCTTC.

The genes are TRBV3-1 (or the pseudogene TRBV3-2) and TRBJ1-5; TRBD1 might be the D (5 bases). With 1 base removed from V and 3 bases from J, the gap between germline ends came to 10 bases. Per the germline V gene, CDR1 is LGHDT and CDR2 is YNNKEL (reference sequence). The CDR3 consists of 15 residues. As DNA, the CDR3 is TGTGCCAGCAGCCAAGGCGGGGGAGCCAATCAGCCCCAGCATTTT. This translates into CASSQGGGANQPQHF.

V and J are TRBV7-6 and TRBJ2-7; D tentatively reads TRBD1 or TRBD2 (7 bases each). Trimming cost V 5 bases and J 0 bases, with 20 bases left between them. This CDR3 is built from 17 residues. Germline V gene data show CDR1 as SGHVS and CDR2 as FNYEAQ. The DNA of the CDR3 is TGTGCCAGCAGCCCCCGAAGCGGGACAGCCAGCTCCTACGAGCAGTACTTC. Residues: CASSPRSGTASSYEQYF.

The rearrangement links TRBV28 to TRBJ1-4; D is uncertain. Germline CDR1 is MDHEN and CDR2 is SYDVKM. CDR3 length equals 12 residues. Trimming removed 6 bases at V and 8 bases at J, with 10 bases between. This CDR3 reads CASRGLGEKLFF. The DNA of the CDR3 is TGTGCCAGCAGGGGTCTGGGGGAAAAACTGTTTTTT.

This clone turned up a few times. CDR3 protein: CASSPTTGAFLNQPQHF. The CDR3 DNA is TGTGCCAGCAGCCCCACGACGGGGGCGTTCCTGAATCAGCCCCAGCATTTT. V gene TRBV5-8 combines with J gene TRBJ1-5; D might be TRBD1 (6 bases). Trimming stripped 4 bases from V and 4 bases from J, with 21 bases between. The CDR3 loop spans 17 amino acids. Germline CDR1 and CDR2: SGHTS and YDEGEE.

The V gene is TRBV6-6, the J gene TRBJ1-4; no firm D call. Germline CDR1 reads MNHNY; CDR2 reads SVGAGI (reference sequence). There are 14 residues in the CDR3. The V and J ends lost 8 bases and 8 bases respectively, with 18 bases between them. Here the CDR3 DNA reads TGTGCCAGCCGGTATGGTTCGCCGGGAGAAAAACTGTTTTTT. This gives the protein CASRYGSPGEKLFF.

This clone was detected a few times. The chain recombines TRBV28 with TRBJ1-1; D possibly corresponds to TRBD1 (6 bases). Germline V gene sequence: CDR1 MDHEN, CDR2 SYDVKM. The CDR3 is 14 amino acids. The V end was cut by 7 bases, the J end by 5 bases, with 17 bases between. In DNA, the CDR3 is TGTGCCAGCATCCTGGCCAGGGGCGGAACTGAAGCTTTCTTT. Residues: CASILARGGTEAFF.

The CDR3 reads CASSETSGGNEQFF. The CDR3 DNA reads as TGCGCCAGCAGTGAAACTAGCGGGGGGAATGAGCAGTTCTTC. The chain couples TRBV10-1 to TRBJ2-1; 12 bases agree with TRBD2. CDR1 WNHNN and CDR2 SYGVQD come from the germline V gene (reference sequence). The CDR3 has 14 residues. The trim removed 3 bases at V and 7 bases at J, leaving 1 base unmatched.